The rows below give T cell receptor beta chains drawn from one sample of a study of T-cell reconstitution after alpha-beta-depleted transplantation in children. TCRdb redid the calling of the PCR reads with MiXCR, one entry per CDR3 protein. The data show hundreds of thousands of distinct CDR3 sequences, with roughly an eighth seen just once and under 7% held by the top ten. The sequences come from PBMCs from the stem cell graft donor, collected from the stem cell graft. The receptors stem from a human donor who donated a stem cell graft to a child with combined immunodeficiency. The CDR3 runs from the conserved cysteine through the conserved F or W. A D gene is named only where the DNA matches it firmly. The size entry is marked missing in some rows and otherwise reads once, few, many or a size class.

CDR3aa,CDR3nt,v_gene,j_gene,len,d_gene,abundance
CASSLEVGSYEQYF,TGCGCCAGCAGCTTGGAAGTGGGTTCCTACGAGCAGTACTTC,TRBV5-1,TRBJ2-7,14,-,many
CASSFSARYEQYF,TGTGCCAGCAGTTTTTCGGCTCGCTACGAGCAGTACTTC,TRBV12-3/TRBV12-4,TRBJ2-7,13,-,-
CASSQDFGRAETQYF,TGCGCCAGCAGCCAAGATTTCGGCAGGGCAGAGACCCAGTACTTC,TRBV4-3,TRBJ2-5,15,-,-
CSVGTGLQETQYF,TGCAGCGTTGGGACAGGTCTCCAAGAGACCCAGTACTTC,TRBV29-1,TRBJ2-5,13,TRBD1,many
CASRRQGARAGELFF,TGTGCCAGCAGAAGACAGGGGGCGCGCGCCGGGGAGCTGTTTTTT,TRBV12-3/TRBV12-4,TRBJ2-2,15,TRBD1,-
CATSERTQGNEQFF,TGTGCCACCAGTGAACGGACTCAAGGGAATGAGCAGTTCTTC,TRBV24-1,TRBJ2-1,14,-,many
CASSQGPGGFGLTDTQYF,TGCGCCAGCAGCCAAGGACCCGGGGGTTTCGGACTCACAGATACGCAGTATTTT,TRBV4-3,TRBJ2-3,18,-,many
CASSLEGTITGELFF,TGCGCCAGCAGCTTGGAAGGGACTATTACCGGGGAGCTGTTTTTT,TRBV5-1,TRBJ2-2,15,TRBD2,few
CASSLASTNGGEQFF,TGTGCCAGCAGCTTGGCTAGCACAAATGGAGGTGAGCAGTTCTTC,TRBV7-2,TRBJ2-1,15,-,few
CATLGGQEGFLNTEAFF,TGTGCCACTCTAGGGGGACAGGAGGGTTTTTTGAACACTGAAGCTTTCTTT,TRBV12-3/TRBV12-4,TRBJ1-1,17,TRBD1,many
CTSCLGYEQFF,TGTACCAGCTGTTTAGGCTATGAGCAGTTCTTC,TRBV3-1,TRBJ2-1,11,-,-
CASSPFGSLLYEQYF,TGTGCCAGCAGCCCCTTCGGTAGTCTTTTGTACGAGCAGTACTTC,TRBV11-2,TRBJ2-7,15,-,few
CASSLVLAGGSYNEQFF,TGTGCCAGCAGCTTAGTCCTAGCGGGGGGATCCTACAATGAGCAGTTCTTC,TRBV7-6,TRBJ2-1,17,TRBD2,few
CASSLSGRGHEQFF,TGTGCCAGCAGTTTGAGCGGGAGAGGCCATGAGCAGTTCTTC,TRBV12-3/TRBV12-4,TRBJ2-1,14,TRBD2,-
CASSFSLVQPQHF,TGTGCCAGCAGTTTTAGTTTGGTTCAGCCCCAGCATTTT,TRBV27,TRBJ1-5,13,-,few
CASSLRPTGTDTQYF,TGCGCCAGCAGCTTAAGACCCACCGGCACAGATACGCAGTATTTT,TRBV5-1,TRBJ2-3,15,-,many
CASSLRGQGASVDEQFF,TGTGCCAGCAGTTTAAGGGGCCAGGGGGCCTCGGTGGATGAGCAGTTCTTC,TRBV12-3/TRBV12-4,TRBJ2-1,17,TRBD1,-
CASSLLSGSTHEQYF,TGTGCCAGCAGTTTGCTTAGCGGGAGTACCCACGAGCAGTACTTC,TRBV27,TRBJ2-7,15,TRBD2,many
CASSLREANTEAFF,TGTGCCAGCAGTCTCCGGGAGGCGAACACTGAAGCTTTCTTT,TRBV27,TRBJ1-1,14,-,many
CASSDTGQGAITGELFF,TGTGCCAGCAGTGACACCGGACAGGGGGCTATTACCGGGGAGCTGTTTTTT,TRBV6-1,TRBJ2-2,17,TRBD1,few
CASSYSGQDPNEQFF,TGTGCCAGCAGTTACTCCGGACAGGACCCCAATGAGCAGTTCTTC,TRBV6-2/TRBV6-3,TRBJ2-1,15,TRBD1,-
CASGTLNSPLHF,TGTGCCAGCGGGACGTTGAATTCACCCCTCCACTTT,TRBV12-3/TRBV12-4,TRBJ1-6,12,-,many
CSVPTAHDYGYTF,TGCAGCGTTCCGACAGCCCACGACTATGGCTACACCTTC,TRBV29-1,TRBJ1-2,13,-,few
CATSRGAGLQETQYF,TGTGCCACCAGCAGAGGGGCCGGGCTCCAAGAGACCCAGTACTTC,TRBV15,TRBJ2-5,15,-,few
CASSVEGLAGGPDNEQFF,TGTGCCAGCAGCGTAGAAGGACTAGCGGGAGGGCCCGACAATGAGCAGTTCTTC,TRBV9,TRBJ2-1,18,TRBD2,many
CAIRGGGYNEQFF,TGTGCCATCAGAGGCGGGGGGTACAATGAGCAGTTCTTC,TRBV10-3,TRBJ2-1,13,TRBD2,-
CASSPGLAGVNEQFF,TGCGCCAGCAGCCCCGGACTAGCGGGAGTCAATGAGCAGTTCTTC,TRBV5-1,TRBJ2-1,15,TRBD2,many
CASSSSGRVYNEQFF,TGTGCCAGCAGCTCCAGCGGGAGGGTTTACAATGAGCAGTTCTTC,TRBV12-3/TRBV12-4,TRBJ2-1,15,TRBD2,few
CASSVTGLNTEAFF,TGTGCCAGCAGCGTGACAGGATTGAACACTGAAGCTTTCTTT,TRBV7-2,TRBJ1-1,14,-,many
CASSFLGDAYEQYF,TGTGCCAGCAGTTTTCTAGGGGACGCCTACGAGCAGTACTTC,TRBV28,TRBJ2-7,14,-,few
CAWSSAAGPRDTQYF,TGTGCCTGGAGTAGTGCGGCAGGCCCCAGGGATACGCAGTATTTT,TRBV30,TRBJ2-3,15,-,-
CASSLVWAAGLTYEQYF,TGCGCCAGCAGCTTGGTCTGGGCAGCGGGGTTAACCTACGAGCAGTACTTC,TRBV5-1,TRBJ2-7,17,TRBD2,few
CASTPQGVSYEQYF,TGTGCCAGCACTCCCCAGGGGGTTTCCTACGAGCAGTACTTC,TRBV28,TRBJ2-7,14,TRBD1,few
CASSSRQGSEQFF,TGTGCCAGCAGCTCCCGACAGGGGTCTGAGCAGTTCTTC,TRBV7-2,TRBJ2-1,13,TRBD1,few
CSVGDYRVGTQYF,TGCAGCGTGGGGGACTACCGGGTCGGGACCCAGTACTTC,TRBV29-1,TRBJ2-5,13,TRBD2,many
CSASPGLNQPQHF,TGCAGTGCTAGTCCGGGACTGAATCAGCCCCAGCATTTT,TRBV20-1,TRBJ1-5,13,-,many
CASSLGTSGPQETQYF,TGTGCCAGCAGCTTAGGTACTAGCGGCCCGCAAGAGACCCAGTACTTC,TRBV11-3,TRBJ2-5,16,TRBD2,few
CASSYSLTGDRVYEQYF,TGTGCCAGCAGTTACTCTCTAACAGGGGACCGCGTCTACGAGCAGTACTTC,TRBV6-5,TRBJ2-7,17,TRBD1,-
CASSPSQGIWANTGELFF,TGTGCCAGCAGCCCCTCGCAGGGGATTTGGGCGAACACCGGGGAGCTGTTTTTT,TRBV3-1,TRBJ2-2,18,-,-
CASSGGVGDQPQHF,TGTGCCAGCAGTGGCGGGGTAGGGGATCAGCCCCAGCATTTT,TRBV5-5,TRBJ1-5,14,-,few
CASSAEVSYGYTF,TGTGCCAGCAGCGCTGAAGTCTCATATGGCTACACCTTC,TRBV2,TRBJ1-2,13,-,-